These 6 T cell receptor beta chains were all obtained from the same sample, sequenced in a study of CD8 T cells in ankylosing spondylitis. In TCRdb, the 5' RACE reads were re-called with MiXCR into one record per CDR3 protein. This table holds some 39,000 distinct CDR3 sequences, approximately 11% found once. Sequencing used synovial fluid, either unsorted or a sorted T cell fraction (not recorded which). Every receptor here comes from a male donor with ankylosing spondylitis.

The rearrangement joins TRBV7-3 to TRBJ2-1; no clear D. Trimming left V 5 bases short and J 13 bases short, with 18 bases between. The CDR3 is made up of 13 amino acids. Germline CDR1 SGHTA, CDR2 FQGTGA. The CDR3 sequence is CASSLRGEQRQFF. The CDR3, as DNA: TGTGCCAGCAGCCTGCGAGGAGAGCAAAGACAGTTCTTC.

In this sample, this clonotype turned up many times. This sequence joins TRBV3-1 and TRBJ2-2; D is ambiguous. V lost 5 bases and J lost 1, with 8 bases in between. Germline assignment: CDR1 LGHDT and CDR2 YNNKEL (reference sequence). The CDR3 is 14 amino acids. CDR3 DNA sequence: TGTGCCAGCAGCGACGACGGGAACACCGGGGAGCTGTTTTTT. The encoded protein is CASSDDGNTGELFF.

The V and J genes are TRBV7-9 and TRBJ2-2; possible D gene TRBD2, 5 bases. Per germline, CDR1 SEHNR and CDR2 FQNEAQ (reference sequence). There are 16 residues in the CDR3. V was shortened by 3 bases and J by 0 bases, with 11 bases between the two germline ends. CDR3 nucleotides: TGTGCCAGCAGCTTTGGTTCTAGCCCGAACACCGGGGAGCTGTTTTTT. This encodes CASSFGSSPNTGELFF. The whole variable domain, filled in from reference TRBV7-9 and TRBJ2-2, reads DTGVSQNPRHKITKRGQNVTFRCDPISEHNRLYWYRQTLGQGPEFLTYFQNEAQLEKSRLLSDRFSAERPKGSFSTLEIQRTEQGDSAMYLCASSFGSSPNTGELFFGEGSRLTVL.

The chain employs TRBV27 and TRBJ1-1; D ambiguous. The CDR3 length is 14 residues. V shed 1 base and J shed 4 bases, with 10 bases lying between them. Germline V gene data show CDR1 as MNHEY and CDR2 as SMNVEV (reference sequence). CDR3 amino acids: CASSLLGSATEAFF. CDR3 sequence (DNA): TGTGCCAGCAGTTTATTGGGGTCTGCCACTGAAGCTTTCTTT.

This clonotype was recorded at least ten times. The CDR3 bases are TGCAGCGTTGTGGACGGAGGGGAGCTGTTTTTT. Protein: CSVVDGGELFF. This rearrangement joins TRBV29-1 to TRBJ2-2; D unclear. The V gene lost 4 bases and the J gene lost 8 bases, with 8 bases spanning the gap. The germline CDR1 and CDR2 sequences are SQVTM and ANQGSEA. The CDR3 totals 11 residues.

This clonotype was seen many times. The chain couples TRBV27 to TRBJ2-3, with D uncertain. Trimming left V 3 bases short and J 0 bases short, with 10 bases between. Germline CDR1 reads MNHEY; CDR2 reads SMNVEV (reference sequence). The CDR3 has 15 amino acids. The CDR3 protein is CASSFFQSSTDTQYF. Written as DNA, the CDR3 is TGTGCCAGCAGTTTCTTCCAGTCTAGCACAGATACGCAGTATTTT.